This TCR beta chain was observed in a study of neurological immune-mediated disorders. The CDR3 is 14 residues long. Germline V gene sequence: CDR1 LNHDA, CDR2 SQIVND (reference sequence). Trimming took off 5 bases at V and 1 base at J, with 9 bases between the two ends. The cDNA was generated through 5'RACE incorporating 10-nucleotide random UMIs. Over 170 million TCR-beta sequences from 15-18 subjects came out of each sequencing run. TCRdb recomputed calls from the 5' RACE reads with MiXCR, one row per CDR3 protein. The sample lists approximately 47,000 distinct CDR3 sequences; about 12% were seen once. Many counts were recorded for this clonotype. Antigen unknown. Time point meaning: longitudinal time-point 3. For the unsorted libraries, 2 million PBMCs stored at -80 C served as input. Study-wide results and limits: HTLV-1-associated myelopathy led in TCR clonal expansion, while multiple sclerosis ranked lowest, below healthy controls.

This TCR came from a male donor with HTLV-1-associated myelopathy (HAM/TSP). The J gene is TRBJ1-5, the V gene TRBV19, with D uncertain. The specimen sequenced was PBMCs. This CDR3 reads CASSFRASNQPQHF. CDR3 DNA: TGTGCCAGTAGTTTTAGGGCGAGCAATCAGCCCCAGCATTTT.